The source of this TCR beta chain is a study of cytomegalovirus exposure and HLA in healthy donors. General study findings and limits: One later analysis reportedly identified an Asian-associated ancestry cluster that showed fewer N-insertions than the roughly 700-donor mean. The study carried out a later analysis of TCR beta sequences. It associated some 15,000 of them with specific HLA alleles at a false discovery rate of 0.05. Based on reports, TCR beta sequences accurately predicted HLA-A and HLA-B alleles for most subjects.

Primers: 60 Vbeta forward and 13 Jbeta reverse. Method: immunoSEQ multiplex PCR; TCRdb's copy keeps in-frame clones and lacks some. The table has around 170,000 clones, 60% to 80% seen once. At collection, donors were nominally healthy, but unrecorded immune exposures were probable. Turning to this clone: The antigen remains undetermined.

The trim removed 5 bases at V and 6 bases at J, leaving 7 bases unmatched. Looked up from germline, CDR1 is MNHEY and CDR2 is SMNVEV (reference sequence). The CDR3 extends over 13 amino acids. The chain carries TRBV27 and TRBJ2-7; 7 bases match TRBD1. Sequences were obtained from PBMCs. The sequence derives from a man in his fifties or sixties in good health and CMV-seronegative. The CDR3 sequence is CASSPRQGGEQYF. The CDR3 DNA reads as TGTGCCAGCAGTCCCCGACAGGGTGGCGAGCAGTACTTC.